This entry lists 32 T cell receptor beta chains sequenced from one sample in a study of blood T cell repertoires in COVID-19. The assay was immunoSEQ multiplex PCR, and TCRdb's table has in-frame clones only and misses some. The repertoire includes 45,000 to 65,000 clones, roughly 90% of them detected once, and roughly a tenth sits in the top ten. The specimen was peripheral blood. These TCRs come from a human donor with acute or convalescent COVID-19. The donor label of this sample is uncertain.

The chain combines TRBV5-4 with TRBJ2-2; 13 positions match TRBD2. CDR3 length: 19 residues. V was pared by 4 bases and J by 1 base, with 10 bases of the junction left unmatched. From germline, CDR1 is SGHNT and CDR2 YYREEE (reference sequence). The CDR3 here is CASSRAQLAGGRNTGELFF. For the CDR3, the DNA is TGTGCCAGCAGCCGAGCTCAACTAGCGGGAGGGCGGAACACCGGGGAGCTGTTTTTT.

The rearrangement links TRBV7-8 to TRBJ1-2; 7 bases align to TRBD1. The V gene's germline CDR1 is SGHVS and CDR2 FQNEAQ. V shed 1 base and J 6 bases; nucleotides not matched to a gene: 2. The CDR3 extends over 13 amino acids. DNA of the CDR3: TGTGCCAGCAGCTTAGACAGGGGAAATGGCTACACCTTC. Translated: CASSLDRGNGYTF.

CDR3 protein: CASFPMTNEKLFF. The CDR3, as DNA: TGTGCCAGCTTTCCTATGACTAATGAAAAACTGTTTTTT. The rearrangement joins TRBV6-6 to TRBJ1-4; no clear D. The CDR3 covers 13 residues. CDR1 is MNHNY, CDR2 SVGAGI, per germline (reference sequence). V dropped 8 bases and J dropped 2 bases, with 9 bases sitting between them.

Concerning this clone itself: Sequence at one end of the junction differs from germline and may be a read error. The rearrangement joins TRBV5-1 to TRBJ2-3; TRBD1 might be the D (5 bases). The CDR3 totals 14 residues. Germline V lookup: CDR1 SGHRS, CDR2 YFSETQ. DNA for the CDR3: TGCGCCAGCAGTTTGGGGCGTGAGGTAAATACGCAGTATTTT. It yields the protein CASSLGREVNTQYF.

This chain's CDR3 is CAVGSYNSPLHF. In nucleotides, the CDR3 is TGTGCAGTCGGGTCCTATAATTCACCCCTCCACTTT. The gene calls are TRBV19 and TRBJ1-6; D unclear. This CDR3 is 12 amino acids long. Per the germline V gene, CDR1 is LNHDA and CDR2 is SQIVND (reference sequence).

The chain has TRBV12-3 or TRBV12-4 and TRBJ1-4; D is unresolved. This CDR3 region has 13 residues. The ends were cut back, 6 bases at V and 5 bases at J, with 10 bases in the middle. DNA for the CDR3: TGTGCCAGCAGCCGGGATATAAATGAAAAACTGTTTTTT. Encoded protein: CASSRDINEKLFF.

J is TRBJ1-2 and V is TRBV10-3; no clear D. Per the germline V gene, CDR1 is ENHRY and CDR2 is SYGVKD. V lost 7 bases and J lost 0, with 9 bases in between. The CDR3 contains 13 residues. As DNA, the CDR3 is TGTGCCATCACGAGAGACTCTAACTATGGCTACACCTTC. Translated, it gives CAITRDSNYGYTF.

This sequence joins TRBV2 and TRBJ2-7; 12 bases are a match to TRBD2. V trimming: 7 bases; J trimming: 2 bases; junction bases outside the gene matches: 9. Germline V CDR1 and CDR2: SNHLY, FYNNEI. CDR3 length equals 16 residues. The CDR3 DNA is TGTGCCAGCAACGTAAGACTAGCGGGAGATCCCTACGAGCAGTACTTC. It encodes CASNVRLAGDPYEQYF.

This chain links TRBV7-8 with TRBJ1-3; D might be TRBD1 (6 bases). V shed 3 bases and J shed 0 bases, with 6 bases lying between them. Per the germline V gene, CDR1 is SGHVS and CDR2 is FQNEAQ. The CDR3 totals 14 residues. DNA for the CDR3: TGTGCCAGCAGCTTGGACAGCTCTGGAAACACCATATATTTT. Protein product: CASSLDSSGNTIYF.

In its sample, this clone was seen a few times. This chain uses TRBV27 with TRBJ1-5; maybe TRBD1 (5 bases). V lost 5 bases, J lost 7 bases, and 18 bases lay in between. This CDR3 comprises 15 residues. Germline V gives CDR1 MNHEY, CDR2 SMNVEV (reference sequence). This CDR3 is CASSPDGGGYQPQHF. CDR3 DNA: TGTGCCAGCAGTCCGGACGGGGGTGGGTACCAGCCCCAGCATTTT.

The V gene is TRBV19, the J gene TRBJ2-1, with 7 bases lining up with TRBD2. V was clipped by 5 bases and J by 7 bases; unmatched bases: 14. Looked up from germline, CDR1 is LNHDA and CDR2 is SQIVND (reference sequence). The CDR3 covers 16 residues. This CDR3 is CASSALKAGIRNEQFF. The CDR3 DNA sequence: TGTGCCAGTAGTGCCCTCAAAGCGGGGATTCGTAATGAGCAGTTCTTC.

The CDR3 reads CATSDYIGEAFF. In nucleotides, the CDR3 is TGTGCCACCAGTGATTACATTGGTGAAGCTTTCTTT. V gene TRBV24-1 combines with J gene TRBJ1-1; no clear D. Trimming shortened V by 2 bases and J by 7 bases, and 7 bases separated the two germline ends. CDR1 and CDR2 (germline): KGHDR, SFDVKD. The CDR3 is made up of 12 amino acids.

This chain joins TRBV28 and TRBJ2-7; D is perhaps TRBD1 (5 bases). Trimming cost V 6 bases and J 2 bases, with 11 bases left between them. CDR3 length: 13 residues. CDR1 and CDR2 from the germline V gene are MDHEN and SYDVKM. CDR3 amino acids: CASRGVITYEQYF. Here the CDR3 DNA reads TGTGCCAGCAGAGGGGTGATCACCTACGAGCAGTACTTC. Full variable domain (remainder filled in from reference TRBV28 and TRBJ2-7): DVKVTQSSRYLVKRTGEKVFLECVQDMDHENMFWYRQDPGLGLRLIYFSYDVKMKEKGDIPEGYSVSREKKERFSLILESASTNQTSMYLCASRGVITYEQYFGPGTRLTVT.

The chain links TRBV3-1 (or the pseudogene TRBV3-2) to TRBJ2-3; 8 nucleotides line up with TRBD1. Germline V gene sequence: CDR1 LGHDT, CDR2 YNNKEL (reference sequence). V lost 1 base to trimming and J lost 0 bases; unmatched junction nucleotides: 0. This CDR3 has 15 residues. The CDR3 reads CASSQGTGSTDTQYF. The CDR3 DNA follows: TGTGCCAGCAGCCAAGGGACAGGGAGCACAGATACGCAGTATTTT.

The chain recombines TRBV24-1 with TRBJ1-1; tentative D call: TRBD1 (6 bases). V was cut by 9 bases and J by 6 bases, with 10 bases left in between. In germline, CDR1 is KGHDR, CDR2 SFDVKD. The length of the CDR3 is 11 residues. This chain's CDR3 is CATRGGAEAFF. CDR3 in DNA: TGTGCCACCCGGGGGGGCGCTGAAGCTTTCTTT.

Here the CDR3 reads CASSREGLADQETQYF. The CDR3 nucleotides are TGTGCCAGCAGCCGAGAGGGACTAGCGGATCAAGAGACCCAGTACTTC. The chain carries TRBV11-1 and TRBJ2-5, with 11 bases identical to TRBD2. The CDR3 extends over 16 amino acids. The V and J ends lost 5 bases and 2 bases, in that order; junction bases with no gene match: 7. Germline lookup yields CDR1 SGHAT and CDR2 FQDESV (reference sequence).

The genes are TRBV5-1 and TRBJ1-5; 9 nucleotides match TRBD1. CDR3 length: 15 amino acids. J lost 4 bases, V lost 0 bases, and 2 bases had no gene match. Germline assignment: CDR1 SGHRS and CDR2 YFSETQ. CDR3 nucleotides: TGCGCCAGCAGCTTGGGGACAGGGGATAATCAGCCCCAGCATTTT. Translated: CASSLGTGDNQPQHF.

The chain employs TRBV28 and TRBJ2-1; TRBD2 agrees at 7 bases. Germline V gene data show CDR1 as MDHEN and CDR2 as SYDVKM. This CDR3 has 16 amino acids. Trimming removed 3 bases from V and 3 bases from J; junction bases left unmatched: 8. The CDR3 sequence is CASSFAGEGNYNEQFF. The CDR3, as DNA: TGTGCCAGCAGTTTTGCCGGGGAGGGGAACTACAATGAGCAGTTCTTC.

V and J are TRBV7-3 and TRBJ1-4; D is perhaps TRBD1 (6 bases). This CDR3 spans 16 amino acids. V was trimmed by 2 bases and J by 1 base, leaving 11 bases between them. Germline-derived CDR1 and CDR2 are SGHTA and FQGTGA. The CDR3 spells CASSLRPRGTNEKLFF. The CDR3 DNA follows: TGTGCCAGCAGCTTACGACCCAGGGGAACTAATGAAAAACTGTTTTTT.

This chain uses TRBV27 with TRBJ2-7; a possible D gene is TRBD1 (5 bases). V was trimmed by 2 bases and J by 4 bases, leaving 12 bases between them. CDR3 length equals 14 residues. From germline, CDR1 is MNHEY and CDR2 SMNVEV (reference sequence). The CDR3, as DNA: TGTGCCAGCAGTTTAGGTGGACATACTTACGAGCAGTACTTC. It encodes CASSLGGHTYEQYF.

The V and J genes are TRBV19 and TRBJ2-3, with 12 nucleotides matching TRBD2. Unmatched junction bases numbered 4, after V lost 4 bases and J lost 5 bases. CDR1 and CDR2 from the germline V gene are LNHDA and SQIVND (reference sequence). This CDR3 spans 15 amino acids. The CDR3 nucleotides are TGTGCCAGTAGTAAACTAGCGGGAGGTGAAGATACGCAGTATTTT. Translating it yields CASSKLAGGEDTQYF.

This clone was seen just once. The chain recombines TRBV28 with TRBJ1-5; TRBD1 might be the D (5 bases). The CDR3 is made up of 15 amino acids. In germline, CDR1 is MDHEN, CDR2 SYDVKM. The V gene lost 4 bases and the J gene lost 5 bases, with 15 bases spanning the gap. DNA of the CDR3: TGTGCCAGCAGTTCCCCCGGGGGTGAGGATCAGCCCCAGCATTTT. Translating it yields CASSSPGGEDQPQHF.

This chain connects TRBV6-1 to TRBJ2-3; 9 nucleotides align to TRBD2. The CDR3 covers 17 residues. Germline CDR1 reads MNHNS; CDR2 reads SASEGT. With V trimmed by 6 bases and J by 1 base, 11 bases remained unmatched. The CDR3: CASRERGVAGGTDTQYF. The CDR3 DNA follows: TGTGCCAGCAGGGAAAGAGGGGTAGCGGGGGGCACAGATACGCAGTATTTT.

The chain is built from TRBV29-1 and TRBJ2-5, with D possibly matching TRBD2 (6 bases). This CDR3 has 12 residues. Deletions cut 3 bases from V and 5 bases from J, with 10 bases between. CDR1 SQVTM and CDR2 ANQGSEA come from the germline V gene. The chain's CDR3 is CSVEGGRETQYF. CDR3 DNA sequence: TGCAGCGTTGAGGGGGGTCGGGAGACCCAGTACTTC.

The chain couples TRBV5-1 to TRBJ2-7; maybe TRBD1 (6 bases). The V gene lost 4 bases and the J gene lost 6 bases, with 11 bases spanning the gap. This CDR3 spans 12 amino acids. Germline V gives CDR1 SGHRS, CDR2 YFSETQ. In DNA, the CDR3 is TGCGCCAGCAGCGCTACCAGGGGCGAGCAGTACTTC. Translated: CASSATRGEQYF.

CDR3 bases: TGCGCCAGCAGCGGGGGACAGGCCACAGATACGCAGTATTTT. This translates into CASSGGQATDTQYF. The chain joins TRBV5-1 to TRBJ2-3, with TRBD1 matching 8 bases. Trimming removed 4 bases from V and 2 bases from J; junction bases left unmatched: 3. The CDR3 is 14 amino acids. Germline V gene data show CDR1 as SGHRS and CDR2 as YFSETQ.

The J gene is TRBJ1-4, the V gene TRBV29-1; 10 bases line up with TRBD1. Germline-derived CDR1 and CDR2 are SQVTM and ANQGSEA. The CDR3 has 14 amino acids. With V trimmed by 7 bases and J by 2 bases, 4 bases remained unmatched. The CDR3 loop reads CSATGGNTNEKLFF. CDR3 bases: TGCAGCGCGACAGGGGGCAACACTAATGAAAAACTGTTTTTT.

V gene TRBV18 combines with J gene TRBJ2-2, with a possible D match to TRBD1 (6 bases). From germline, CDR1 is KGHSH and CDR2 LQKENI. With 5 bases removed from V and 8 bases from J, the gap between germline ends came to 15 bases. The CDR3 covers 14 residues. The CDR3 bases are TGTGCCAGCTCAATCTACAGGGTTTCGGGGGAGCTGTTTTTT. Translated: CASSIYRVSGELFF. Full variable domain (remainder filled in from reference TRBV18 and TRBJ2-2): NAGVMQNPRHLVRRRGQEARLRCSPMKGHSHVYWYRQLPEEGLKFMVYLQKENIIDESGMPKERFSAEFPKEGPSILRIQQVVRGDSAAYFCASSIYRVSGELFFGEGSRLTVL.

J is TRBJ2-6 and V is TRBV4-1; D call uncertain. This CDR3 has 15 residues. Germline lookup yields CDR1 MGHRA and CDR2 YSYEKL. V was clipped by 1 base and J by 1 base, with 5 bases between them. The CDR3 sequence is CASSQAPSGANVLTF. In nucleotides, the CDR3 is TGCGCCAGCAGCCAAGCTCCGTCTGGGGCCAACGTCCTGACTTTC.

The gene calls are TRBV10-1 and TRBJ1-6; 9 bases fit TRBD1. Germline CDR1 and CDR2: WNHNN and SYGVQD (reference sequence). CDR3 length: 18 residues. With 3 bases clipped from V and 4 bases from J, the junction kept 10 bases outside the gene matches. The CDR3 bases are TGCGCCAGCAGTGAAGACGGACAGGGGAAACCTTATAATTCACCCCTCCACTTT. This sequence encodes CASSEDGQGKPYNSPLHF.

For the CDR3, the DNA is TGTGCCAGCAGCCTCGGACTAGTTGGCTACAATGAGCAGTTCTTC. Its translation is CASSLGLVGYNEQFF. This chain connects TRBV7-3 to TRBJ2-1; TRBD2 matches at 7 bases. Germline-derived CDR1 and CDR2 are SGHTA and FQGTGA. This CDR3 contains 15 residues. V trimming: 5 bases; J trimming: 3 bases; junction bases outside the gene matches: 7.

This chain connects TRBV5-6 to TRBJ2-6; D unresolved. Germline-derived CDR1 and CDR2 are SGHDT and YYEEEE. Between the trimmed V and J ends, which lost 4 bases and 0 bases, there was a span of 11 bases. This CDR3 region has 16 residues. For the CDR3, the DNA is TGTGCCAGCAGCGCAAACAGAGCCTCTGGGGCCAACGTCCTGACTTTC. The encoded protein is CASSANRASGANVLTF.